Shown below are 3 T cell receptor beta chains from a single sample sequenced in a study of PD-1 blockade in classical Hodgkin lymphoma. Sample time point: cycle 4 day 1 (C4D1), after less than seven weeks of nivolumab. Autologous stem cell transplantation was followed by relapse in every patient, and brentuximab vedotin exposure varied. TCRdb's copy holds only in-frame clones and misses some; the assay was immunoSEQ multiplex PCR. The data hold approximately 90,000 clones, with about 83% observed a single time. Material: peripheral blood mononuclear cells (PBMCs), obtained before the fourth cycle of nivolumab. Receptor source: a human donor with classical Hodgkin lymphoma.

This clone was detected a few times. CDR3 in amino acids: CASSPSQVSSGANVLTF. CDR3 DNA: TGTGCCAGCTCACCCTCACAGGTTTCCTCTGGGGCCAACGTCCTGACTTTC. The gene calls are TRBV18 and TRBJ2-6; a weak D match, TRBD1 (5 bases). Trimming stripped 3 bases from V and 0 bases from J, with 12 bases between. The CDR3 contains 17 residues. CDR1 and CDR2 (germline): KGHSH, LQKENI.

The V call is TRBV15, the J call TRBJ1-3; D remains ambiguous. The V end lost 1 base, the J end lost 10 bases, and 14 bases lay between the germline ends. The germline CDR1 and CDR2 sequences are LNHNV and YYDKDF (reference sequence). The CDR3 is 14 amino acids. The CDR3 protein is CATSRADRVGTIYF. The CDR3 DNA sequence: TGTGCCACCAGCAGAGCCGACCGCGTCGGGACCATATATTTT.

V usage is TRBV14 and J usage is TRBJ2-3; 8 bases are a match to TRBD1. In germline, CDR1 is SGHDN, CDR2 FVKESK. Trimming cost V 5 bases and J 2 bases; bases outside gene matches: 6. This CDR3 is built from 15 residues. As DNA, the CDR3 is TGTGCCAGCAGCACTCGGACAGGGAACACAGATACGCAGTATTTT. The encoded protein is CASSTRTGNTDTQYF.